These 10 T cell receptor beta chains came from one sample sequenced in a study of T cell changes during pregnancy in multiple sclerosis. Produced via immunoSEQ multiplex PCR; TCRdb's table is partial and in-frame only. The table includes about 73,000 clones, 80% to 95% detected once. Sample: peripheral blood, taken in the third trimester of pregnancy. The receptors were sampled from a female donor in good health, enrolled as a control in a pregnancy study.

V gene TRBV11-2 combines with J gene TRBJ2-1; D gene unclear. The CDR3 is 17 residues long. CDR1 and CDR2 (germline): SGHAT, FQNNGV. The V and J ends lost 5 bases and 0 bases respectively, with 17 bases between them. The CDR3 spells CASSPKPASSSYNEQFF. CDR3 bases: TGTGCCAGCAGCCCGAAACCAGCGTCAAGCTCCTACAATGAGCAGTTCTTC. The variable domain in full, with the rest retrieved from reference TRBV11-2 and TRBJ2-1, is EAGVAQSPRYKIIEKRQSVAFWCNPISGHATLYWYQQILGQGPKLLIQFQNNGVVDDSQLPKDRFSAERLKGVDSTLKIQPAKLEDSAVYLCASSPKPASSSYNEQFFGPGTRLTVL.

V gene TRBV5-1 combines with J gene TRBJ1-3; 9 nucleotides line up with TRBD1. Trimming cost V 1 base and J 3 bases; bases outside gene matches: 2. The V gene's germline CDR1 is SGHRS and CDR2 YFSETQ. The CDR3 sequence is 15 residues long. The CDR3, as DNA: TGCGCCAGCAGCTTGACAGGGGGCTTTGGAAACACCATATATTTT. This translates into CASSLTGGFGNTIYF.

The gene calls are TRBV11-2 and TRBJ1-2; TRBD1 agrees at 9 bases. The CDR3 spans 16 residues. Germline values: CDR1 SGHAT, CDR2 FQNNGV. V lost 5 bases to trimming and J lost 8 bases; unmatched junction nucleotides: 15. The CDR3 loop reads CASSTTPGQGLEGYTF. For the CDR3, the DNA is TGTGCCAGCAGCACTACCCCGGGACAGGGATTAGAAGGCTACACCTTC.

The chain is built from TRBV29-1 and TRBJ1-5; 7 nucleotides match TRBD1. The CDR3 sequence is 13 residues long. In germline, CDR1 is SQVTM, CDR2 ANQGSEA. V trimming: 5 bases; J trimming: 5 bases; junction bases outside the gene matches: 6. The CDR3 reads CSVSGGNHQPQHF. The CDR3 DNA is TGCAGCGTTTCAGGGGGAAATCATCAGCCCCAGCATTTT.

This chain links TRBV6-5 with TRBJ2-7; D is possibly TRBD2 (5 bases). The CDR3 spans 13 residues. From germline, CDR1 is MNHEY and CDR2 SVGAGI. Deletions cut 7 bases from V and 4 bases from J, with 14 bases between. CDR3: CASTPSGDYEQYF. The CDR3 DNA follows: TGTGCCAGCACCCCAAGCGGAGATTACGAGCAGTACTTC.

This chain joins TRBV6-1 and TRBJ1-5; TRBD1 is a possible D gene (5 bases). Germline CDR1 reads MNHNS; CDR2 reads SASEGT. V was clipped by 9 bases and J by 5 bases, with 11 bases between them. The CDR3 length is 12 residues. Here the CDR3 DNA reads TGTGCCAGTTACCTAGGGGATCAGCCCCAGCATTTT. Protein sequence: CASYLGDQPQHF.

Here the CDR3 reads CASSPVGGQPQHF. CDR3 DNA: TGTGCCAGCAGCCCCGTCGGGGGTCAGCCCCAGCATTTT. The V call is TRBV28, the J call TRBJ1-5, with a tentative D call TRBD1 (5 bases). Germline loops: CDR1 MDHEN, CDR2 SYDVKM. The length of the CDR3 is 13 residues. V was shortened by 6 bases and J by 6 bases, with 12 bases between the two germline ends.

This clone came up once. The rearrangement uses TRBV2 and TRBJ2-2; TRBD2 agrees at 12 bases. Germline V CDR1 and CDR2: SNHLY, FYNNEI. This CDR3 comprises 14 residues. The V segment lost 8 bases and the J segment 5 bases; nucleotides outside the gene matches: 3. CDR3 sequence: CASLGTSGTGELFF. In DNA form, the CDR3 reads TGTGCCAGCCTTGGGACTAGCGGGACCGGGGAGCTGTTTTTT.

The genes are TRBV7-8 and TRBJ1-6; the D gene is possibly TRBD1 (5 bases). V was cut by 4 bases and J by 6 bases, with 19 bases left in between. Germline V gene sequence: CDR1 SGHVS, CDR2 FQNEAQ. This CDR3 spans 17 amino acids. The CDR3 DNA follows: TGTGCCAGCAGCTCAGTACCAAGGGGACTGATTAATTCACCCCTCCACTTT. It codes for CASSSVPRGLINSPLHF.

This clone was observed once. The chain employs TRBV28 and TRBJ2-1; D might be TRBD2 (6 bases). The CDR3 covers 15 residues. Germline CDR1 is MDHEN and CDR2 is SYDVKM. Trimming cost V 2 bases and J 10 bases, with 18 bases left between them. DNA for the CDR3: TGTGCCAGCAGTTTAGGAGGGACCCTGAACGGGGAGCAGTTCTTC. Amino acids: CASSLGGTLNGEQFF.